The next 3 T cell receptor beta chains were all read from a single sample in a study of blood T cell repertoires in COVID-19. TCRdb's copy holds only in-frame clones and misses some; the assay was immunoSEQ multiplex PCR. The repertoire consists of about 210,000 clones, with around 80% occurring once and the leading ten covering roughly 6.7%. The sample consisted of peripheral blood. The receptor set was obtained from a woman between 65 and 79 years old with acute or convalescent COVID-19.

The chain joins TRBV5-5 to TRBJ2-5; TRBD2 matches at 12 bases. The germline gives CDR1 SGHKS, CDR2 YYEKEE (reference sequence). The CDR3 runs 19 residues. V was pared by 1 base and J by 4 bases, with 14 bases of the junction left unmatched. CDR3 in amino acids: CASSLWLAGGSLEAETQYF. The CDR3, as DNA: TGTGCCAGCAGCTTGTGGCTAGCGGGGGGGTCACTCGAGGCAGAGACCCAGTACTTC.

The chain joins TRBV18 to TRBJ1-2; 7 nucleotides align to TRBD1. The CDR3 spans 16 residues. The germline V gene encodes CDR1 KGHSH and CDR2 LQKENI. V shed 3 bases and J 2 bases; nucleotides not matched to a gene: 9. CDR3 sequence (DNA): TGTGCCAGCTCACCTATACCACAGGGGACCAACTATGGCTACACCTTC. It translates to CASSPIPQGTNYGYTF.

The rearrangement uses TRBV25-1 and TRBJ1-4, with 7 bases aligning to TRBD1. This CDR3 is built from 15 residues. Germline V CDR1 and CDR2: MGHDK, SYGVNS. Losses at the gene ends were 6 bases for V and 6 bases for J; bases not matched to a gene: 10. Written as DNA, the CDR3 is TGTGCCAGCAGAGGAGGGGGCAGGGGTGATGAAAAACTGTTTTTT. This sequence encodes CASRGGGRGDEKLFF.